This T cell receptor beta chain was captured in a study of CD8 T cells in ankylosing spondylitis (dated by TCRdb to between 2016 and 2019). With regard to the full study: The study set out to find disease-linked TCR variants by profiling T cell receptor beta repertoires in ankylosing spondylitis patients and healthy donors. The whole study cohort included 85 to 120 healthy donors and 20 to 30 ankylosing spondylitis patients. Peripheral blood was sampled, and synovial fluid was additionally collected from ankylosing spondylitis patients.

On this clonotype: Its antigen is still unknown. Base qualities are missing; no much larger clone stands one base away.

The run used an Illumina MiSeq. Quantitative 5'-RACE with molecular barcodes was used to prepare TCR beta libraries. From the authors' description of their analysis: To identify disease-linked TCR variants, a new computational method was used, one built on a probabilistic model of VDJ rearrangement. TCRdb redid the processing of the public reads, applying fastp at Q25 and MiXCR, and retained in-frame beta chains. Each record represents a unique CDR3 protein, reported with the most common genes and DNA among its rows. V and J calls and clone size were set by TCRdb, not the authors. The sample table lists some 30,000 distinct CDR3 sequences, approximately 15% of them with a count of one. The ten largest clones take up approximately 40% of the sample. V loses 6 bases of germline sequence and J loses 0 bases, and the interval between the two ends is 6 bases. Looking up the germline V gene (reference sequence) yields CDR1 LNHDA and CDR2 SQIVND. The CDR3 sequence holds 13 residues, the cysteine and phenylalanine included. The CDR3 DNA has 39 bases and is translated from base 1.

The research as a whole found: Some motif variants were previously reported in synovial fluid and blood of reactive arthritis patients, suggesting common disease-initiation mechanisms. Significant enrichment of the disease-linked clones was reported in matched synovial fluid samples from ankylosing spondylitis patients. A CD8+ phenotype was shown by the disease-linked clones, which were found at relatively low frequencies in peripheral blood. A TCR beta motif of eight highly homologous amino acid variants appeared characteristic of blood from ankylosing spondylitis patients.

Sequencing was performed on blood. The chain joins TRBV19 to TRBJ2-1; the D segment cannot be called with confidence. The clonotype comes from a male donor with ankylosing spondylitis or in good health (not recorded which). The CDR3 in this case is CASRGSSYNEQFF. At the DNA level, the sequence is TGTGCCAGTAGGGGCAGCTCCTACAATGAGCAGTTCTTC.